The 9 T cell receptor beta chains reported below all come from one sample, sequenced in a study of T cells in Graves' hyperthyroidism and ophthalmopathy. Amplification yielded TCR beta CDR3 regions, with RNA transcripts as the source. When the TCR CDR3 underwent first-round RT-PCR, the HTBI primer set was used. TCRdb used MiXCR to reprocess the multiplex PCR reads, holding one entry per CDR3 protein. In the table there are 600,000 or so distinct CDR3 sequences, around 46% of which are singletons. Material: peripheral blood or thyroid tissue (not recorded which). The receptors stem from a young woman with Graves' hyperthyroidism.

This clonotype has more than one count but fewer than ten. The chain links TRBV27 to TRBJ1-2; D gene unclear. CDR3 length equals 12 residues. V lost 8 bases to trimming and J lost 6 bases, with 13 bases between them. Germline V gene lookup returns CDR1 MNHEY and CDR2 SMNVEV (reference sequence). The CDR3 protein is CASRAEGNGYTF. The CDR3 coding sequence is TGTGCCAGCCGGGCGGAAGGCAATGGCTACACCTTC.

V and J are TRBV12-3 or TRBV12-4 and TRBJ1-5; D gene unclear. This CDR3 contains 16 residues. Trimming took off 5 bases at V and 3 bases at J, with 17 bases between the two ends. The CDR3 nucleotides are TGTGCCAGCAGTACCTCGGGAGGTTATGACAATCAGCCCCAGCATTTT. This gives the protein CASSTSGGYDNQPQHF.

The chain employs TRBV4-2 and TRBJ1-4; the match to TRBD1 covers 8 bases. V gave up 2 bases and J gave up 5 bases; unmatched junction bases: 4. This CDR3 has 15 residues. In germline, CDR1 is LGHNA, CDR2 YNFKEQ. This chain's CDR3 is CASSQQGASNEKLFF. CDR3 DNA: TGTGCCAGCAGCCAACAGGGGGCTTCCAATGAAAAACTGTTTTTT.

This clonotype was detected a few times. The rearrangement uses TRBV7-2 and TRBJ2-7; D possibly corresponds to TRBD1 (6 bases). CDR3 length: 16 residues. Per the germline V gene, CDR1 is SGHTA and CDR2 is FQGNSA. The V gene lost 5 bases and the J gene lost 6 bases, with 23 bases spanning the gap. In DNA form, the CDR3 reads TGTGCCAGCAGCAACCCAAGGGGGATCGTCTTCGGCGAGCAGTACTTC. Its protein product is CASSNPRGIVFGEQYF.

The chain is built from TRBV7-2 and TRBJ2-7; D not resolved. The V end lost 3 bases, the J end lost 2 bases, and 11 bases lay between the germline ends. Germline V gives CDR1 SGHTA, CDR2 FQGNSA. The CDR3 runs to 14 residues. CDR3 sequence (DNA): TGTGCCAGCAGCTTGCGACGGATTACCTACGAGCAGTACTTC. Amino acid sequence: CASSLRRITYEQYF. The complete variable domain, with remaining parts taken from reference TRBV7-2 and TRBJ2-7, reads GAGVSQSPSNKVTEKGKDVELRCDPISGHTALYWYRQSLGQGLEFLIYFQGNSAPDKSGLPSDRFSAERTGGSVSTLTIQRTQQEDSAVYLCASSLRRITYEQYFGPGTRLTVT.

This clonotype was found many times. This chain links TRBV10-2 with TRBJ2-7, with D possibly being TRBD2 (5 bases). With 4 bases removed from V and 3 bases from J, the gap between germline ends came to 10 bases. From germline, CDR1 is WSHSY and CDR2 SAAADI. CDR3 size: 13 residues. CDR3 DNA sequence: TGCGCCAGCAGTGGGACTCAAGACTACGAGCAGTACTTC. Translated, it gives CASSGTQDYEQYF.

The rearrangement joins TRBV29-1 to TRBJ1-2; no clear D. The CDR3 extends over 11 amino acids. Germline V gene sequence: CDR1 SQVTM, CDR2 ANQGSEA. Between the trimmed V and J ends, which lost 6 bases and 0 bases, there was a span of 5 bases. CDR3 sequence (DNA): TGCAGCGTCAAAGCTAACTATGGCTACACCTTC. Residues: CSVKANYGYTF.

The genes are TRBV12-3 or TRBV12-4 and TRBJ2-7; D may be TRBD1 or TRBD2 (5 bases each). The CDR3 has 13 amino acids. V shed 6 bases and J shed 5 bases, with 14 bases lying between them. CDR3 loop: CASRGDWAHEQYF. The CDR3 DNA reads TGTGCCAGCAGGGGGGATTGGGCCCACGAGCAGTACTTC.

The table lists this clonotype with many counts. The genes are TRBV9 and TRBJ1-4; unclear D gene. Trimming removed 3 bases at V and 4 bases at J, with 10 bases between. Germline CDR1 is SGDLS and CDR2 is YYNGEE. This CDR3 contains 14 residues. The CDR3: CASSEGRINEKLFF. The CDR3 region has the DNA TGTGCCAGCAGCGAAGGACGGATTAATGAAAAACTGTTTTTT. Filled out from reference TRBV9 and TRBJ1-4, the complete variable domain reads DSGVTQTPKHLITATGQRVTLRCSPRSGDLSVYWYQQSLDQGLQFLIQYYNGEERAKGNILERFSAQQFPDLHSELNLSSLELGDSALYFCASSEGRINEKLFFGSGTQLSVL.